This T cell receptor beta chain appears in the sequencing data of a study of T cells in localized non-small cell lung cancer. Study findings and constraints: Longer overall survival was linked to higher blood T cell density. Tumor trailed uninvolved adjacent lung in T cell clonality, which peaked there. Paired adjacent lung recovered a median roughly 60 of the top 100 tumor clones.

In regard to this clone: What it recognizes is unknown.

Measured with immunoSEQ multiplex PCR; TCRdb has only the in-frame clones, and not every one. Among approximately 88,000 clones listed, approximately 90% were seen once. The V end lost 0 bases, the J end lost 6 bases, and 12 bases lay between the germline ends. The CDR3 totals 15 residues. Looked up from germline, CDR1 is LNHNV and CDR2 is YYDKDF (reference sequence). This chain joins TRBV15 and TRBJ1-5; D is unresolved. The sample was PBMCs, taken before any cancer treatment. The source of this sequence is a woman aged 35-75 years with stage II squamous cell lung carcinoma. Here the CDR3 DNA reads TGTGCCACCAGCAGAGACTCCGGGTTTACTCAGCCCCAGCATTTT. This encodes CATSRDSGFTQPQHF.